This is a list of T cell receptor beta chains from one sample in a study of T cell changes during pregnancy in multiple sclerosis. Only in-frame clones appear in the TCRdb table, and some are missing; sequencing was by immunoSEQ multiplex PCR. The sample has around 60,000 clones, about 92% seen once. Sequenced material: peripheral blood, taken in the second trimester of pregnancy. All receptors come from a female donor in good health, enrolled as a control in a pregnancy study. Each CDR3 is given with its conserved first and last residue. Fields, in order: clone size, J gene, D gene, V gene, CDR3 DNA, CDR3 protein. A D gene is named only where the DNA matches it firmly. Size tells how often a clone was seen (once, few, many) or the class of an expanded clone, and some rows leave it out.

clone size: few; J gene: TRBJ1-1; D gene: .; V gene: TRBV30; CDR3 DNA: TGTGCCTGGAGCCGGGAGACAGTACAGACTGAAGCTTTCTTT; CDR3 protein: CAWSRETVQTEAFF
clone size: .; J gene: TRBJ2-2; D gene: .; V gene: TRBV27; CDR3 DNA: TGTGCCAGCAGTTTTGGTGACTACTCCACCGGGGAGCTGTTTTTT; CDR3 protein: CASSFGDYSTGELFF
clone size: once; J gene: TRBJ2-1; D gene: .; V gene: TRBV7-9; CDR3 DNA: TGTGCCAGCAGCTTTCTAGCCCGATACAATGAGCAGTTCTTC; CDR3 protein: CASSFLARYNEQFF
clone size: .; J gene: TRBJ1-2; D gene: .; V gene: TRBV5-6; CDR3 DNA: TGTGCCAGCAGCTTGTTAGGGGAACCTGCCTATGGCTACACCTTC; CDR3 protein: CASSLLGEPAYGYTF
clone size: .; J gene: TRBJ2-2; D gene: TRBD1; V gene: TRBV18; CDR3 DNA: TGTGCCAGCTCCCAGGGACAGACCACCGGGGAGCTGTTTTTT; CDR3 protein: CASSQGQTTGELFF
clone size: .; J gene: TRBJ2-3; D gene: .; V gene: TRBV4-1; CDR3 DNA: TGCGCCAGCAGCCAAGGGACAGCCACCTCGAGTAGACGCACAGATACGCAGTATTTT; CDR3 protein: CASSQGTATSSRRTDTQYF
clone size: once; J gene: TRBJ1-1; D gene: TRBD1; V gene: TRBV7-3; CDR3 DNA: TGTGCCAGCAGCTTCTTAGGGGGCGCGGGGACTGAAGCTTTCTTT; CDR3 protein: CASSFLGGAGTEAFF
clone size: .; J gene: TRBJ2-1; D gene: TRBD2; V gene: TRBV7-2; CDR3 DNA: TGTGCCAGCATCCATTGGGGACTAGCGCCGTTCTTC; CDR3 protein: CASIHWGLAPFF
clone size: .; J gene: TRBJ2-7; D gene: TRBD1; V gene: TRBV11-2; CDR3 DNA: TGTGCCAGCAGCCCAGTCATGAGACAGGGGACGTACGAGCAGTACTTC; CDR3 protein: CASSPVMRQGTYEQYF
clone size: few; J gene: TRBJ1-4; D gene: .; V gene: TRBV6-5; CDR3 DNA: TGTGCCAGCAGCCAATCGTGGACTGCGGTCGGAAAACTGTTTTTT; CDR3 protein: CASSQSWTAVGKLFF
clone size: .; J gene: TRBJ1-2; D gene: TRBD1; V gene: TRBV28; CDR3 DNA: TGTGCCAGCAGTCAAGGACAGGCCCCACTGGGCTACACCTTC; CDR3 protein: CASSQGQAPLGYTF
clone size: once; J gene: TRBJ2-1; D gene: TRBD2; V gene: TRBV6-6; CDR3 DNA: TGTGCCAGCGTCTTCCGGGAGGCAAATGAGCAGTTCTTC; CDR3 protein: CASVFREANEQFF
clone size: .; J gene: TRBJ2-3; D gene: .; V gene: TRBV5-1; CDR3 DNA: TGCGCCAGCAGCTTGACTGCTAGCACAGATACGCAGTATTTT; CDR3 protein: CASSLTASTDTQYF
clone size: .; J gene: TRBJ1-2; D gene: TRBD1; V gene: TRBV27; CDR3 DNA: TGTGCCAGCAGTATCCGGGACAGGGGTTGGGGGGGCTACACCTTC; CDR3 protein: CASSIRDRGWGGYTF
clone size: .; J gene: TRBJ2-1; D gene: TRBD2; V gene: TRBV7-8; CDR3 DNA: TGTGCCAGCAGCTCGATCCAGGCGGGGGGGCGCCGCGATGAGCAGTTCTTC; CDR3 protein: CASSSIQAGGRRDEQFF
clone size: .; J gene: TRBJ1-6; D gene: .; V gene: TRBV19; CDR3 DNA: TGTGCCAGTACTCGGGACTTAGGCGGTTCACCCCTCCACTTT; CDR3 protein: CASTRDLGGSPLHF
clone size: .; J gene: TRBJ2-7; D gene: .; V gene: TRBV30; CDR3 DNA: TGTGCCTGGAGTGTAGGGGACTCCTACGAGCAGTACTTC; CDR3 protein: CAWSVGDSYEQYF
clone size: .; J gene: TRBJ2-7; D gene: TRBD2; V gene: TRBV5-8; CDR3 DNA: TGTGCCAGCAGCTTCGGACTAGCGGGGGGTGACGAGCAGTACTTC; CDR3 protein: CASSFGLAGGDEQYF
clone size: .; J gene: TRBJ2-3; D gene: TRBD2; V gene: TRBV2; CDR3 DNA: TGTGCCAGCAGTGGTAGCGGGGGGGCAGGAGATACGCAGTATTTT; CDR3 protein: CASSGSGGAGDTQYF
clone size: .; J gene: TRBJ2-3; D gene: .; V gene: TRBV19; CDR3 DNA: TGTGCCAGTAGTATGGGGTCTAGCCCCCCAGATACGCAGTATTTT; CDR3 protein: CASSMGSSPPDTQYF
clone size: .; J gene: TRBJ1-1; D gene: .; V gene: TRBV11-1; CDR3 DNA: TGTGCCAGCAGTCCCGAGGGCACTGAAGCTTTCTTT; CDR3 protein: CASSPEGTEAFF
clone size: .; J gene: TRBJ2-4; D gene: TRBD1; V gene: TRBV14; CDR3 DNA: TGTGCCAGCAGCCAAGTAGGGTCAGGGGGCGCGAGGAACATTCAGTACTTC; CDR3 protein: CASSQVGSGGARNIQYF
clone size: .; J gene: TRBJ2-5; D gene: TRBD2; V gene: TRBV5-4; CDR3 DNA: TGTGCCAGCAGCTTGGGAGGGAGGGTGGAGACCCAGTACTTC; CDR3 protein: CASSLGGRVETQYF
clone size: .; J gene: TRBJ2-7; D gene: TRBD1; V gene: TRBV6-6; CDR3 DNA: TGTGCCAGCAGTTACAATCGGGACAGGGCCTACGAGCAGTACTTC; CDR3 protein: CASSYNRDRAYEQYF
clone size: .; J gene: TRBJ2-7; D gene: TRBD1; V gene: TRBV10-3; CDR3 DNA: TGTGCCATCAGCTCGGGACAGTTCTACGAGCAGTACTTC; CDR3 protein: CAISSGQFYEQYF
clone size: .; J gene: TRBJ2-7; D gene: .; V gene: TRBV5-1; CDR3 DNA: TGCGCCAGCAGCTTGACAGGTGTGGCCGAGCAGTACTTC; CDR3 protein: CASSLTGVAEQYF
clone size: .; J gene: TRBJ2-4; D gene: .; V gene: TRBV10-3; CDR3 DNA: TGTGCCATCAGCGGAGACTCCCACAAAAACATTCAGTACTTC; CDR3 protein: CAISGDSHKNIQYF
clone size: .; J gene: TRBJ2-3; D gene: .; V gene: TRBV7-8; CDR3 DNA: TGTGCCAGCAGCTTAGTTGCGCTTACGCAGTATTTT; CDR3 protein: CASSLVALTQYF
clone size: .; J gene: TRBJ2-3; D gene: TRBD1; V gene: TRBV11-3; CDR3 DNA: TGTGCCAGCAGCCACACACAGGGGGCTAAGAGCACAGATACGCAGTATTTT; CDR3 protein: CASSHTQGAKSTDTQYF
clone size: few; J gene: TRBJ2-3; D gene: TRBD2; V gene: TRBV7-2; CDR3 DNA: TGTGCCAGCAGCTCAGAGTGGGGGGGAAGGGCAGATACGCAGTATTTT; CDR3 protein: CASSSEWGGRADTQYF
clone size: .; J gene: TRBJ2-3; D gene: .; V gene: TRBV5-1; CDR3 DNA: TGCGCCAGCAGCTTGGATAGCGGCACAGATACGCAGTATTTT; CDR3 protein: CASSLDSGTDTQYF
clone size: .; J gene: TRBJ2-1; D gene: .; V gene: TRBV7-9; CDR3 DNA: TGTGCCAGCAGCCCCCTAGCTCGGGAGCAGTTCTTC; CDR3 protein: CASSPLAREQFF
clone size: .; J gene: TRBJ1-2; D gene: TRBD1; V gene: TRBV18; CDR3 DNA: TGTGCCAGCTCACCAAACACAGGGGGCGTTGCCTATGGCTACACCTTC; CDR3 protein: CASSPNTGGVAYGYTF
clone size: .; J gene: TRBJ2-3; D gene: TRBD1; V gene: TRBV19; CDR3 DNA: TGTGCCAGTAGTACCAGGACAGGTACAGATACGCAGTATTTT; CDR3 protein: CASSTRTGTDTQYF
clone size: .; J gene: TRBJ2-1; D gene: .; V gene: TRBV7-2; CDR3 DNA: TGTGCCAGCAGCTTAGCGAGCAGGGGCCCGATCAATGAGCAGTTCTTC; CDR3 protein: CASSLASRGPINEQFF
clone size: .; J gene: TRBJ1-1; D gene: .; V gene: TRBV7-3; CDR3 DNA: TGTGCCAGCAGCCCTAACAGTGGCAACACTGAAGCTTTCTTT; CDR3 protein: CASSPNSGNTEAFF
clone size: .; J gene: TRBJ1-2; D gene: TRBD1; V gene: TRBV18; CDR3 DNA: TGTGCCAGCTCACCAGTCCCGGGACAGGGATCCGGTTATGGCTACACCTTC; CDR3 protein: CASSPVPGQGSGYGYTF
clone size: .; J gene: TRBJ2-7; D gene: .; V gene: TRBV2; CDR3 DNA: TGTGCCAGCAACTTAGTCTCAGAGCAGTACTTC; CDR3 protein: CASNLVSEQYF
clone size: .; J gene: TRBJ2-2; D gene: .; V gene: TRBV5-1; CDR3 DNA: TGCGCCAGCAGCTTTAAGCGGGCCTTAACCGGGGAGCTGTTTTTT; CDR3 protein: CASSFKRALTGELFF
clone size: .; J gene: TRBJ2-5; D gene: TRBD1; V gene: TRBV18; CDR3 DNA: TGTGCCAGCTCAACGGGACAGTTAACAGAGACCCAGTACTTC; CDR3 protein: CASSTGQLTETQYF
clone size: once; J gene: TRBJ2-7; D gene: TRBD1; V gene: TRBV19; CDR3 DNA: TGTGCCAGTAGTGCCCGGGACAGTCCCTACGAGCAGTACTTC; CDR3 protein: CASSARDSPYEQYF
clone size: .; J gene: TRBJ2-5; D gene: .; V gene: TRBV14; CDR3 DNA: TGTGCCAGCAGCCTCCAGGGTGCGGAGACCCAGTACTTC; CDR3 protein: CASSLQGAETQYF
clone size: .; J gene: TRBJ1-1; D gene: .; V gene: TRBV5-6; CDR3 DNA: TGTGCCAGCAGCTTCACGATCAGGGCGGACACTGAAGCTTTCTTT; CDR3 protein: CASSFTIRADTEAFF
clone size: once; J gene: TRBJ2-7; D gene: TRBD2; V gene: TRBV7-9; CDR3 DNA: TGTGCCAGCAGCTTAGAGGCTAGCGGGAACTACGAGCAGTACTTC; CDR3 protein: CASSLEASGNYEQYF
clone size: .; J gene: TRBJ1-4; D gene: TRBD1; V gene: TRBV18; CDR3 DNA: TGTGCCAGCTCCCAACAGGGGCCCGATAATGAAAAACTGTTTTTT; CDR3 protein: CASSQQGPDNEKLFF
clone size: once; J gene: TRBJ1-5; D gene: .; V gene: TRBV19; CDR3 DNA: TGTGCCAGTAGTCTATGGGGGCTCAATCAGCCCCAGCATTTT; CDR3 protein: CASSLWGLNQPQHF
clone size: .; J gene: TRBJ2-1; D gene: .; V gene: TRBV19; CDR3 DNA: TGTGCCAGTCCACCAGCGGGCCTATCCTACAATGAGCAGTTCTTC; CDR3 protein: CASPPAGLSYNEQFF
clone size: .; J gene: TRBJ2-7; D gene: TRBD2; V gene: TRBV19; CDR3 DNA: TGTGCCACCCAGAGCGGGAGCAGTTACGAGCAGTACTTC; CDR3 protein: CATQSGSSYEQYF
clone size: .; J gene: TRBJ2-7; D gene: TRBD2; V gene: TRBV7-9; CDR3 DNA: TGTGCCAGCGGACTAGGTTACGAGCAGTACTTC; CDR3 protein: CASGLGYEQYF
clone size: .; J gene: TRBJ2-4; D gene: TRBD2; V gene: TRBV7-9; CDR3 DNA: TGTGCCAGCAGCCGACCAAAAGCGGGAGAGAAAAACATTCAGTACTTC; CDR3 protein: CASSRPKAGEKNIQYF
clone size: .; J gene: TRBJ1-2; D gene: .; V gene: TRBV27; CDR3 DNA: TGTGCCAGCAGTCCGCTGGGTTCGGGTGGTGGCTACACCTTC; CDR3 protein: CASSPLGSGGGYTF
clone size: .; J gene: TRBJ2-2; D gene: .; V gene: TRBV5-1; CDR3 DNA: TGCGCCAGCAGCTTGTCTGAGACCGGGGAGCTGTTTTTT; CDR3 protein: CASSLSETGELFF
clone size: .; J gene: TRBJ2-3; D gene: .; V gene: TRBV21-1; CDR3 DNA: TGTGCCAGCAGCGGGGCGCCTACCAGCTGGACAGATACGCAGTATTTT; CDR3 protein: CASSGAPTSWTDTQYF
clone size: .; J gene: TRBJ2-3; D gene: .; V gene: TRBV5-5; CDR3 DNA: TGTGCCAGCAGGAAAGGACTGAGTACGCAGTATTTT; CDR3 protein: CASRKGLSTQYF
clone size: .; J gene: TRBJ2-5; D gene: .; V gene: TRBV30; CDR3 DNA: TGTGCCTGGAGTGGGCAGTACCAAGAGACCCAGTACTTC; CDR3 protein: CAWSGQYQETQYF
clone size: .; J gene: TRBJ1-1; D gene: TRBD1; V gene: TRBV7-9; CDR3 DNA: TGTGCCAGCAGCGTAATTGGGACAGAGAGTTTCGCTGAAGCTTTCTTT; CDR3 protein: CASSVIGTESFAEAFF